This T cell receptor beta chain is from a study of STAT3 mutations in large granular lymphocyte leukemia. Findings and caveats of the study: In T-cell large granular lymphocyte leukemia, about half of patients showed multiple immunodominant subclonotypes. In several patients, dominant TCR clone burden exceeded STAT3 mutant burden.

The protocol was immunoSEQ multiplex PCR, while the TCRdb copy is restricted to in-frame clones and leaves out a portion. In the table there are 35,000 to 40,000 clones, around nine tenths of which are singletons. The CDR3 consists of 13 residues. Germline loops: CDR1 SGHRS, CDR2 YFSETQ. Deletions cut 0 bases from V and 2 bases from J, with 5 bases between. This clone was detected only a few times. Its antigen is currently unknown. The sample consisted of PBMCs. The receptor's source is a human donor with T large granular lymphocyte leukemia. Some clones in this sample may be carry-over from other donors' samples. V usage is TRBV5-1 and J usage is TRBJ2-5; D uncertain. DNA for the CDR3: TGCGCCAGCAGCTTGGGCAGGCAAGAGACCCAGTACTTC. Translation gives CASSLGRQETQYF.